What follows describes a single T cell receptor beta chain. CDR1 SGDLS and CDR2 YYNGEE come from the germline V gene. The CDR3 extends over 14 amino acids. The V and J ends lost 7 bases and 1 base respectively, with 14 bases between them. This sample was taken from a study of blood T cell repertoires in COVID-19. For the study at large: Both acute and convalescent COVID-19 samples were obtained from the United States, Italy and Spain. Sample material is recorded as cDNA or gDNA derived from T cells, B-cell-depleted T cells, or PBMCs.

A Seattle source enrolled patients during active infection and followed them longitudinally. Per the study methods: Counts of nucleated cells, estimated from reference gene primer amplification, were obtained. Measured with immunoSEQ multiplex PCR; TCRdb has only the in-frame clones, and not every one. The D gene and trimming were derived from the DNA, and the V and J assignments and clone size from that table. The data hold about 63,000 clones, with roughly 77% observed a single time. The sequence was collected from a man aged 55 to 69 with COVID-19, enrolled during active disease. This chain links TRBV9 with TRBJ2-5; a possible D gene is TRBD2 (7 bases). Sequencing was performed on peripheral blood. CDR3 sequence: CASSGGGVQETQYF. The DNA for the CDR3 is TGTGCCAGCTCCGGAGGGGGGGTCCAAGAGACCCAGTACTTC.